This TCR beta chain was found in a study of cytomegalovirus exposure and HLA in healthy donors (dated by TCRdb to the late 2010s). As for the study more broadly: An earlier analysis of roughly 610 of the donors reported roughly 300 Gb of sequence data and around 120 million unique TCR beta sequences obtained from around 180 million T cells. The study aimed to test whether cataloging public T cell receptors could reveal signatures of past pathogen exposure. In addition to the first cohort of approximately 670 subjects, a separate validation cohort of 130 or so different subjects was used. An earlier analysis of 587 of the donors applied high-throughput TCR beta sequencing to assess whether each TCR beta V gene segment acted as functional or pseudogenic. The study used immunosequencing to profile the T cell repertoires of some 600 subjects and linked those repertoires to cytomegalovirus serostatus. Genome-wide SNP genotypes for about 65% of the 666 donors were used in a later genetic analysis, which treated that subset as a discovery cohort. Five DR-DQ haplotypes were handled as single units for association and clustering, since linkage in the cohort was strong. On average, around 200,000 unique TCR beta nucleotide sequences were sequenced per donor among about 400 genotyped donors of the cohort, with approximately 18% of those sequences being non-productive. In the later analysis, no new phenotypic data were used to find candidate immune exposures; instead, reliance was placed on TCR beta sequences and their occurrence across donors. Roughly 300 gigabases of sequencing data and approximately 92 million unique TCR sequences made up an early release that covered about 640 HLA-typed donors. A later analysis re-examined previously published TCR beta repertoires from around 670 donors and added high-resolution HLA genotyping to investigate patterns of TCR occurrence. To predict cytomegalovirus infection status, the study combined high-throughput TCR immunosequencing, statistical association of individual TCRs with disease status, and machine learning. All discovery cohort repertoires had been generated on a single sequencing platform. Donor age, sex, ethnicity and CMV serostatus were compiled alongside the repertoire data. The number of typed donors differed by locus: roughly 629-640 for A, B, C, DRB1 and DQB1; roughly 510 for DQA1; 606 for DPA1; and approximately 450 for DPB1. HLA typing included class I and class II loci at four-digit resolution. The genetic ancestry cluster associated with self-reported Caucasian donors included 81% of the 398 genotyped donors.

The library came from the immunoSEQ multiplex PCR assay. A mixture of 60 forward primers for TCR Vbeta segments and 13 reverse primers for TCR Jbeta segments was used in the multiplex PCR. Amplification of the CDR3 region of rearranged TCR beta genes was performed with a multiplex PCR assay on genomic DNA. The amplified TCR beta libraries were sequenced on the Illumina HiSeq System as 87-base-pair reads. Concerning the study's data processing: A later analysis counted about 82 million unique TCR beta chains across the 700 or so repertoires, and 10 million to 11 million of these chains were shared by at least two donors. Raw reads were error-corrected and collapsed into unique sequences by a nearest-neighbor algorithm in which closely related sequences were merged to remove PCR and sequencing errors. Alignment of CDR3 sequences to IMGT reference sequences was used to assign V, D and J gene segments. Each retained sequence needed at least a six-nucleotide match to both a V gene segment and a J gene segment. A rearrangement counted as productive if the CDR3 had no stop codons and remained in frame with V and J, and every other rearrangement counted as non-productive. CDR3 was defined by IMGT convention, running from the second conserved V-encoded cysteine to the conserved J-encoded phenylalanine. The earlier analysis of 550 to 650 of the donors excluded any sequence lacking an unambiguous match to a single V gene segment. In an earlier analysis of 587 of the donors, V segments were called functional above 56.7% productive rearrangements and were called segregating when the between-donor standard deviation exceeded 5%. A statistical classification framework was developed to diagnose cytomegalovirus status using the catalog of TCR beta chain sequences. In a later analysis, TCR nucleotide sequences were compared against IMGT/GENE-DB human TR gene sequences so that V and J genes could be assigned. A later analysis assigned CDR3 sequences and most-parsimonious VDJ recombination scenarios with the TCRdist pipeline. In a later analysis, each TCR beta chain was defined by its CDR3 amino acid sequence together with its V-gene family, and reads without a unique V-gene family were excluded. In a later analysis, 500 to 700 highly shared, low-generation-probability nucleotide sequences were removed to address suspected cross-contamination and a sequencing artifact. In a later analysis, a clonal expansion index was calculated for each public chain from normalized within-repertoire ranks of inferred template counts. In a later analysis, generation probabilities were computed using a VDJ recombination model fitted to out-of-frame rearrangements, and the results were checked against IGoR. In a later analysis, TCR-TCR, TCR-HLA and TCR-CMV co-occurrence was scored with hypergeometric tests, and a repertoire-size bias correction was applied to TCR pairs. To estimate false discovery rates, a later analysis permuted the HLA or CMV assignments 20 times. In a later analysis, co-occurring TCRs were grouped using DBSCAN, and TCRdist sequence similarity was added for clustering within HLA-allele-positive subsets. Repertoires with fewer than 30,000 or more than 120,000 public chains, plus five repertoires with anomalous nucleotide sharing, were excluded from co-occurrence clustering. Entries here come from immuneACCESS through TCRdb and include only in-frame sequences with V and J called. Some clones fail to appear in such tables; in the studies checked, an unresolved V gene covers under half of the shortfall, and the cause of the remainder is unknown. V and J calls and clone size are as listed in that table; D and trimming were resolved from the DNA. This sample's table contains 150,000 to 250,000 clones. The ten biggest clones cover approximately 0.74% of the sample.

For this clone: No cognate antigen has been identified for it.

Study-level results and caveats: Sequencing depth was assumed to be roughly uniform across donors in the presence/absence analyses, though that assumption may not hold. A later analysis found that most CMV-associated TCR beta chains appeared HLA-restricted, with HLA associations seemingly driven largely by CMV exposure. Immune exposure information for the cohort was limited to CMV serostatus. Most TCR sequences were observed very rarely across donors, whereas some public TCRs were present in many individuals. According to the authors, the approach could potentially be generalized to other disease states and immunological phenotypes. A later genetic analysis reported fewer N-insertions in productive TCRs among donors in an Asian-associated ancestry cluster than the approximately 700-donor mean. The classifier was reported to diagnose cytomegalovirus status with high specificity and sensitivity in both the original cohort and the validation cohort. The cohort was sequenced for TCR beta chains only, and without alpha or paired-chain data the features that could be detected were limited. In the study, approximately 160 TCR beta chains were listed as associated with cytomegalovirus. In a later analysis, several top co-occurrence clusters were reported to appear linked to parvovirus B19, influenza, CMV and Epstein-Barr virus. In an earlier analysis of fewer than 750 of the donors, most TCR beta V segments were observed in productive rearrangements about 87% or about 30% of the time, broadly matching IMGT annotations. Assigning TCR associations to individual alleles was difficult when HLA alleles, especially DR and DQ, strongly co-occurred. In a later analysis, the rate of TCR association differed among HLA loci, with DRB1 alleles having the most associated TCRs and HLA-C alleles having the fewest. A group of highly shared sequence variants was considered likely to be a technical artifact of the sequencing pipeline. Linkage disequilibrium might explain the correlated functional status among segregating V segments, but an unknown experimental factor could not be ruled out. A later analysis found that HLA-associated TCR beta chains were more clonally expanded and had lower generation probabilities than equally common non-associated chains. Because the 87-base-pair reads could not distinguish some IMGT-functional V segments, including TRBV6-2 and TRBV6-3, those segments were excluded. Because counts were too low, roughly 16 rarely observed V segments, including chromosome 9 orphons, were left out of the earlier analysis of some 640 of the donors. A further reported finding was that TCR beta sequences accurately predicted the HLA-A and HLA-B alleles for most subjects in the first cohort. Specific HLA alleles were associated with 15,000 to 20,000 TCR beta sequences at a false discovery rate of 0.05 in a later analysis. Because HLA typing was unavailable for some donors at each locus, only the typed subset was used in association tests. An association between a missense DCLRE1C variant and V-gene and J-gene trimming of TCR beta chains was found in a later genetic analysis and replicated in an independent cohort. In vitro tests confirmed that three of the cytomegalovirus-associated TCR beta chains recognize cytomegalovirus antigens.

The cohort consisted of 600 or so healthy bone marrow donors. At the time of sampling, all cohort members were nominally healthy, though unrecorded immune exposures were likely present. The donor tested CMV seronegative, placing the donor among the 350 or so seronegative members of the cohort. Every donor gave a peripheral blood sample, and the peripheral blood mononuclear cells from that sample were used for TCR beta sequencing. The Qiagen DNeasy Blood Extraction Kit was used to extract genomic DNA from the blood cell samples. Between the V and J ends, shortened by 7 bases and 6 bases respectively, the junction contains 12 bases. CDR1 and CDR2, looked up from the germline V gene (reference sequence), are LNHDA and SQIVND. Reading from cysteine to phenylalanine, the CDR3 counts 13 amino acids. Of all the DNA, just the CDR3 is kept, 39 bases in frame from base 1.

Material: PBMCs. In this chain, TRBV19 is recombined with TRBJ1-4; the D gene lacks a confident call. The TCR was taken from a boy aged 5 to 17 in good health and CMV-seronegative. The encoded CDR3 is CASKRALHEKLFF. At the DNA level, the sequence is TGTGCCAGTAAGAGGGCCCTTCATGAAAAACTGTTTTTT.